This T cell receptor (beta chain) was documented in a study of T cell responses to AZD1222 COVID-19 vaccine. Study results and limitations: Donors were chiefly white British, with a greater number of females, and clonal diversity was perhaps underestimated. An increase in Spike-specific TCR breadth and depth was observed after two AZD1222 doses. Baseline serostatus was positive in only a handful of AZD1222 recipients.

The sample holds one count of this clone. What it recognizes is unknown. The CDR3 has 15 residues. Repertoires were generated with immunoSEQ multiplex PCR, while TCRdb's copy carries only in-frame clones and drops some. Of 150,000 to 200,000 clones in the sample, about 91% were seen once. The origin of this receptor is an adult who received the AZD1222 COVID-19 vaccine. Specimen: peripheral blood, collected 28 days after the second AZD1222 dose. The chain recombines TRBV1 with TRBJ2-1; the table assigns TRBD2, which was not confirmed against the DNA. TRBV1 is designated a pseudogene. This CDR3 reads CTSSPLAGAYDEQFF. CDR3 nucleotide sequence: TGCACCAGCAGCCCACTAGCGGGAGCCTATGATGAGCAGTTCTTC.